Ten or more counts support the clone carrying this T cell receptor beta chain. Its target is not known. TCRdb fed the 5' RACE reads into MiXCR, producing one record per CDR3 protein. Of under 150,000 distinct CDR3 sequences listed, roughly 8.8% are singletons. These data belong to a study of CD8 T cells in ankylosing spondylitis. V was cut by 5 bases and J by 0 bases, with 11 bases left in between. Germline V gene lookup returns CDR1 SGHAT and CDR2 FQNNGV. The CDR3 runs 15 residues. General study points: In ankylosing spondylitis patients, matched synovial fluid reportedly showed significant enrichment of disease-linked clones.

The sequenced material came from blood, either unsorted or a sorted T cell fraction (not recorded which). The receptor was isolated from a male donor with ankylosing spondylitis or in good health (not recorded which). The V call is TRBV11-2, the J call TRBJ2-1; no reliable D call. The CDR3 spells CASSPRLDSYNEQFF. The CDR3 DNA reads TGTGCCAGCAGCCCGAGACTGGACTCCTACAATGAGCAGTTCTTC.